One sample yielded the 13 T cell receptor beta chains listed below, sequenced in a study of PD-1 blockade in classical Hodgkin lymphoma. Assay used: immunoSEQ multiplex PCR; TCRdb lists only in-frame clones, some missing. The repertoire holds about 24,000 clones, with about 80% as singletons. Every patient experienced relapse after autologous stem cell transplantation, and brentuximab vedotin exposure varied. This material consisted of peripheral blood mononuclear cells (PBMCs), taken at baseline. The receptors were gathered from a human donor with classical Hodgkin lymphoma.

This clone occurred a few times. The V gene is TRBV10-1, the J gene TRBJ2-3; no definite D call. Germline CDR1 reads WNHNN; CDR2 reads SYGVQD (reference sequence). This CDR3 is built from 11 residues. V was pared by 6 bases and J by 6 bases, with 7 bases between. The CDR3 region has the DNA TGCGCCAGCAGAAAGAAGGATACGCAGTATTTT. Encoded protein: CASRKKDTQYF.

In nucleotides, the CDR3 is TGTGCCAGCAGCTCACTTTCCGCGGAACAATCCTACGAGCAGTACTTC. The encoded protein is CASSSLSAEQSYEQYF. V usage is TRBV7-9 and J usage is TRBJ2-7; D is ambiguous. V lost 4 bases to trimming and J lost 1 base, with 17 bases between them. This CDR3 has 16 amino acids. Per the germline V gene, CDR1 is SEHNR and CDR2 is FQNEAQ (reference sequence).

This rearrangement joins TRBV7-9 to TRBJ2-5, with unresolved D. Germline CDR1 SEHNR, CDR2 FQNEAQ (reference sequence). V lost 4 bases and J 0 bases, leaving 6 bases between the germline ends. CDR3 length: 13 residues. CDR3 DNA sequence: TGTGCCAGCAGCTCCGACTACCAAGAGACCCAGTACTTC. Its translation: CASSSDYQETQYF. The full variable domain, with the rest looked up from reference TRBV7-9 and TRBJ2-5, is DTGVSQNPRHKITKRGQNVTFRCDPISEHNRLYWYRQTLGQGPEFLTYFQNEAQLEKSRLLSDRFSAERPKGSFSTLEIQRTEQGDSAMYLCASSSDYQETQYFGPGTRLLVL.

This clone turned up a few times. The rearrangement uses TRBV5-1 and TRBJ1-2; D gene unclear. Trimming left V 0 bases short and J 7 bases short, with 13 bases between. This CDR3 has 14 amino acids. The germline gives CDR1 SGHRS, CDR2 YFSETQ. CDR3 sequence (DNA): TGCGCCAGCAGCTTGGATTCACCCAGTGGTGGCTACACCTTC. Protein product: CASSLDSPSGGYTF.

The chain couples TRBV28 to TRBJ2-7; no firm D call. This CDR3 has 12 residues. V was trimmed by 1 base and J by 3 bases, leaving 4 bases between them. CDR1 and CDR2 (germline): MDHEN, SYDVKM. This CDR3 reads CASSLLIYEQYF. The CDR3 coding sequence is TGTGCCAGCAGTTTATTGATCTACGAGCAGTACTTC.

This clone came up once. The gene calls are TRBV4-2 and TRBJ1-1; D ambiguous. The CDR3 runs 15 residues. The ends were cut back, 3 bases at V and 1 base at J, with 12 bases in the middle. Germline V gives CDR1 LGHNA, CDR2 YNFKEQ. The CDR3 spells CASSQETPKNTEAFF. The CDR3 DNA follows: TGTGCCAGCAGCCAGGAGACACCTAAGAACACTGAAGCTTTCTTT.

The chain has TRBV5-1 and TRBJ2-7; D remains unclear. The CDR3 has 13 residues. V lost 2 bases, J lost 2 bases, and 8 bases lay in between. Germline loops: CDR1 SGHRS, CDR2 YFSETQ. The CDR3 is CASSFGSAYEQYF. The CDR3 coding sequence is TGCGCCAGCAGCTTCGGTTCTGCCTACGAGCAGTACTTC.

The chain carries TRBV9 and TRBJ2-1; possibly TRBD1 for D (6 bases). CDR3 size: 16 residues. Germline V gene lookup returns CDR1 SGDLS and CDR2 YYNGEE. Trimming cost V 0 bases and J 2 bases, with 12 bases left between them. The CDR3 reads CASSVGIQGPYNEQFF. In nucleotides, the CDR3 is TGTGCCAGCAGCGTAGGAATACAGGGACCCTACAATGAGCAGTTCTTC. The complete variable domain, with remaining parts taken from reference TRBV9 and TRBJ2-1, reads DSGVTQTPKHLITATGQRVTLRCSPRSGDLSVYWYQQSLDQGLQFLIQYYNGEERAKGNILERFSAQQFPDLHSELNLSSLELGDSALYFCASSVGIQGPYNEQFFGPGTRLTVL.

The chain's CDR3 is CASSFSRAREKLFF. The CDR3 DNA is TGTGCCAGCAGTTTCAGCAGGGCGAGGGAAAAACTGTTTTTT. The gene calls are TRBV27 and TRBJ1-4, with TRBD1 as a possible D gene (5 bases). Trimming cost V 3 bases and J 8 bases, with 13 bases left between them. CDR1 and CDR2 (germline): MNHEY, SMNVEV (reference sequence). CDR3 length: 14 amino acids.

The CDR3 loop reads CASSRTGSGETQYF. As DNA, the CDR3 is TGTGCCAGTAGTCGGACAGGCTCCGGGGAGACCCAGTACTTC. The V gene is TRBV19, the J gene TRBJ2-5, with 7 bases aligning to TRBD1. Germline V gene sequence: CDR1 LNHDA, CDR2 SQIVND (reference sequence). V gave up 5 bases and J gave up 5 bases; unmatched junction bases: 8. The CDR3 covers 14 residues.

The sample holds one count of this clone. CDR3 sequence (DNA): TGTGCCACCGGGGGGCCTTGGGGGTCCTACAATGAGCAGTTCTTC. Translation: CATGGPWGSYNEQFF. The genes are TRBV15 and TRBJ2-1; either TRBD1 or TRBD2 may supply D (6 bases each). V dropped 8 bases and J dropped 1 base, with 15 bases sitting between them. The germline gives CDR1 LNHNV, CDR2 YYDKDF (reference sequence). The CDR3 length is 15 residues.

The rearrangement joins TRBV5-6 to TRBJ1-5; D not certain. Germline CDR1 and CDR2: SGHDT and YYEEEE. The CDR3 has 18 amino acids. V lost 0 bases and J 1 base, leaving 17 bases between the germline ends. CDR3 residues: CASSLDGTLPGSNQPQHF. For the CDR3, the DNA is TGTGCCAGCAGCTTGGATGGCACGCTCCCTGGGAGCAATCAGCCCCAGCATTTT.

This chain uses TRBV25-1 with TRBJ2-3; D unclear. Between the trimmed V and J ends, which lost 6 bases and 8 bases, there was a span of 9 bases. Germline loops: CDR1 MGHDK, CDR2 SYGVNS. This CDR3 is 11 amino acids long. This CDR3 reads CASRTGFTQYF. The CDR3 region has the DNA TGTGCCAGCAGGACGGGCTTTACGCAGTATTTT.